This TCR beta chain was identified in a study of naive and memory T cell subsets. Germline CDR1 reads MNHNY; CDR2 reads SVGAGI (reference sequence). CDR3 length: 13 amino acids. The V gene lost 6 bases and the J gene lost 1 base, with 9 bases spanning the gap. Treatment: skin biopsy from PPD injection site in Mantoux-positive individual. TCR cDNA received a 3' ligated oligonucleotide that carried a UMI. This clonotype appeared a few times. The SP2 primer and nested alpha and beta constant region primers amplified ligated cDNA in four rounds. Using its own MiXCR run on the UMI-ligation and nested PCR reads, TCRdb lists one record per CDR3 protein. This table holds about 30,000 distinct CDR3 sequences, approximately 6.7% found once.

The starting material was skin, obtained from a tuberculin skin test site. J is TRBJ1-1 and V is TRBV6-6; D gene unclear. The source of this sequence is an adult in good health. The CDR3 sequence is CASRPGRNTEAFF. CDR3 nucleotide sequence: TGTGCCAGCAGACCGGGCCGGAACACTGAAGCTTTCTTT.